A selection of T cell receptor beta chains follows, all from one sample in a study of spatial heterogeneity in lung cancer. TCRdb reprocessed the 5' RACE reads via MiXCR and lists one record per CDR3 protein. The repertoire consists of some 23,000 distinct CDR3 sequences, with more than 6.5% occurring once and the leading ten covering 13% to 15%. Sample: PBMCs, taken at surgery. These receptors were obtained from a male donor with early-stage non-small cell lung cancer. Each CDR3 is given with its conserved first and last residue. D genes are given only for firm matches. Size is stated for part of the rows, as once, few or many counts, or as a class when the clone is expanded.

-	TRBJ1-3	few	TRBV12-3/TRBV12-4	TGTGCCAGCAGTTTACGGTTGGGAACTGGAAACACCATATATTTT	CASSLRLGTGNTIYF
-	TRBJ2-5	few	TRBV19	TGTGCCACCAGACCGCGAGGAACGGGGGAGACCCAGTACTTC	CATRPRGTGETQYF
-	TRBJ2-7	-	TRBV20-1	TGCAGTGCAAAAGACCGGGACCAACTCTACGAGCAGTACTTC	CSAKDRDQLYEQYF
-	TRBJ2-5	-	TRBV18	TGTGCCAGCTCACCAGTCAGAAGCCAAGAGACCCAGTACTTC	CASSPVRSQETQYF
-	TRBJ2-2	-	TRBV4-1	TGCGCCAGCAGCCAAGAATCCGGGGAGCTGTTTTTT	CASSQESGELFF
-	TRBJ2-2	few	TRBV2	TGTGCCAGCAGTGAAGCGTGGACCGGGGAGCTGTTTTTT	CASSEAWTGELFF
-	TRBJ2-7	many	TRBV28	TGTGCCAGCAGTTCTCCCTACGAGCAGTACTTC	CASSSPYEQYF
-	TRBJ2-1	few	TRBV19	TGTGCCAGTAGTATAGAAGGCGGCTATGAGCAGTTCTTC	CASSIEGGYEQFF
-	TRBJ2-5	many	TRBV6-1	TGTGCCAGCAACTCTCTGACTGCCAAAGAGACCCAGTACTTC	CASNSLTAKETQYF
TRBD2	TRBJ2-5	many	TRBV5-1	TGCGCCAGCAGCTTCGGACTAGCGGGGGGTCTAGGGGAGCAGGAGACCCAGTACTTC	CASSFGLAGGLGEQETQYF
TRBD1	TRBJ1-6	many	TRBV10-3	TGTGCCATCAGTGAGTCGAATATCCGGACAGGGGGCGTCGATAATTCACCCCTCCACTTT	CAISESNIRTGGVDNSPLHF
-	TRBJ2-6	many	TRBV18	TGTGCCAGCTCACCTATTATCTCTGGGGCCAACGTCCTGACTTTC	CASSPIISGANVLTF
-	TRBJ2-1	many	TRBV29-1	TGCAGCGTTGCAGGCTACAATGAGCAGTTCTTC	CSVAGYNEQFF
-	TRBJ1-1	few	TRBV7-8	TGTGCCAGCAGCTTAGGAGGGATCAACACTGAAGCTTTCTTT	CASSLGGINTEAFF
-	TRBJ2-1	-	TRBV27	TGTGCCAGCACGACCGGGCTCCGAAGGTACAATGAGCAGTTCTTC	CASTTGLRRYNEQFF
-	TRBJ2-1	many	TRBV29-1	TGCAGCGTTGCCCAGCGGGTTTACAATGAGCAGTTCTTC	CSVAQRVYNEQFF
-	TRBJ2-3	-	TRBV19	TGTGCCAGTAGTACGGGACTCCTGGTTGGTGATACGCAGTATTTT	CASSTGLLVGDTQYF
-	TRBJ2-1	many	TRBV20-1	TGCAGTGCTCTTTACAATGAGCAGTTCTTC	CSALYNEQFF
-	TRBJ2-5	medium-sized	TRBV20-1	TGCAGTGCTAGAGATACGGGCTGGGGCCTGAATAATCCAGAAGAGACCCAGTACTTC	CSARDTGWGLNNPEETQYF
-	TRBJ2-5	many	TRBV27	TGTGCCAGCAGTTTTGGAGGGGCGTACCAAGAGACCCAGTACTTC	CASSFGGAYQETQYF
-	TRBJ2-7	many	TRBV20-1	TGCAGTGCTTACATTCCGGGACGCCAGACTTCACACGAGCAGTACTTC	CSAYIPGRQTSHEQYF
TRBD1	TRBJ2-1	-	TRBV5-1	TGCGCCAGCAGTGGTGACAGGGGGGCCGACAATGAGCAGTTCTTC	CASSGDRGADNEQFF
-	TRBJ1-1	-	TRBV18	TGTGCCAGCTCACCACTAAGGGAACAGAACACTGAAGCTTTCTTT	CASSPLREQNTEAFF
TRBD1	TRBJ1-4	-	TRBV12-3/TRBV12-4	TGTGCCAGCAGGGAGGGACAGGGACGAGAAAAACTGTTTTTT	CASREGQGREKLFF
-	TRBJ1-1	many	TRBV20-1	TGCAGTGTGGGTTCGGGACCCACTGAAGCTTTCTTT	CSVGSGPTEAFF
-	TRBJ1-1	many	TRBV12-3/TRBV12-4	TGTGCCAGCAGTCAGGGACGGTTGAACACTGAAGCTTTCTTT	CASSQGRLNTEAFF
-	TRBJ1-1	many	TRBV28	TGTGCCAGCAGTTTGGGGAGGGGCACTGAAGCTTTCTTT	CASSLGRGTEAFF
TRBD2	TRBJ2-7	-	TRBV28	TGTGCCAGCGCTACGGGGGGGGCGGACGACGAGCAGTACTTC	CASATGGADDEQYF
TRBD1	TRBJ1-1	medium-sized	TRBV6-6	TGTGCCAGCAGTCAACAGGGGGCCGGTTTTGAAGCTTTCTTT	CASSQQGAGFEAFF
-	TRBJ1-1	many	TRBV20-1	TGCAGTGCTAGCCCGGGACGGCTGAACACTGAAGCTTTCTTT	CSASPGRLNTEAFF
-	TRBJ2-1	many	TRBV5-6	TGTGCCAGCAGCTTGTCAGTGACAGACCTCGATGAGCAGTTCTTC	CASSLSVTDLDEQFF
-	TRBJ1-2	many	TRBV20-1	TGCAGTGCCGTCTCTGGGGTCCCCTATGGCTACACCTTC	CSAVSGVPYGYTF
TRBD1	TRBJ1-5	many	TRBV20-1	TGCAGTGCTCGCGGGACAGTGGGTCAGCCCCAGCATTTT	CSARGTVGQPQHF
-	TRBJ1-5	many	TRBV19	TGTGCCAGTAGTTCGGACCTCAATCAGCCCCAGCATTTT	CASSSDLNQPQHF
TRBD2	TRBJ2-3	-	TRBV28	TGTGCCAGCAGTCTAGGACTAGCGGACACAGATACGCAGTATTTT	CASSLGLADTDTQYF
-	TRBJ2-3	few	TRBV2	TGTGCCAGCAGTGAAGGTTTTTCGGGGCTGCTTAGCACAGATACGCAGTATTTT	CASSEGFSGLLSTDTQYF